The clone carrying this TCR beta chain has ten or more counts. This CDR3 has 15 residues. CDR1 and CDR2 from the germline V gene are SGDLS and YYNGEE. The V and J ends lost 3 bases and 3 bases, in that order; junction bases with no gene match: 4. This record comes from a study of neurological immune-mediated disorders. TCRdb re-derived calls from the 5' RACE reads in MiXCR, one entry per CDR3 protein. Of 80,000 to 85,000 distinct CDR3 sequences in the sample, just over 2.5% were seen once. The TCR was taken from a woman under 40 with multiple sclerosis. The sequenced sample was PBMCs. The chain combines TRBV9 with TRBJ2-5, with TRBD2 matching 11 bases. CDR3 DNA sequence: TGTGCCAGCAGCGCCAAACTAGCGGGAGAAGAGACCCAGTACTTC. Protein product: CASSAKLAGEETQYF.